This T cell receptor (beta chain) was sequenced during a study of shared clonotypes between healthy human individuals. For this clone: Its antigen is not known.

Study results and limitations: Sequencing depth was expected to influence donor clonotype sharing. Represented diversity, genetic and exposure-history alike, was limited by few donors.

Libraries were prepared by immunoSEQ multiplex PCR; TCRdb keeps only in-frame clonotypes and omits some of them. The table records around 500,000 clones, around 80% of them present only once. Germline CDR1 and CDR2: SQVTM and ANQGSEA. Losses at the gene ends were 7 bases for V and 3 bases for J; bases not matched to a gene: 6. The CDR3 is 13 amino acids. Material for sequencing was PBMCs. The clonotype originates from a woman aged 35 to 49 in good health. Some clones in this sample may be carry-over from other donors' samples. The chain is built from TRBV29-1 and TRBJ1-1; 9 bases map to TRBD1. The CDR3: CSATTGGHTEAFF. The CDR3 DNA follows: TGCAGCGCGACTACAGGGGGCCACACTGAAGCTTTCTTT.